Only a few counts were recorded for the clone carrying this T cell receptor (beta chain). What it recognizes is unknown. This CDR3 is 12 amino acids long. In germline, CDR1 is DFQATT, CDR2 SNEGSKA (reference sequence). The V gene lost 5 bases and the J gene lost 1 base, with 7 bases spanning the gap. TCRdb analysed the 5' RACE reads with MiXCR anew, one entry per CDR3 protein. The sample lists just under 350,000 distinct CDR3 sequences, roughly 14% seen once, with about 1% in the top ten. The source of the sample is a study of CD8 T cells in ankylosing spondylitis. Findings and limits, study-wide: Seemingly distinctive of ankylosing spondylitis blood was a TCR beta motif formed by eight highly homologous variants. Disease-linked clones proved CD8+ and comparatively uncommon in peripheral blood.

This receptor was identified in a male donor with ankylosing spondylitis or in good health (not recorded which). The specimen was blood, either unsorted or a sorted T cell fraction (not recorded which). This chain links TRBV20-1 with TRBJ2-3, with no clear D. DNA for the CDR3: TGCAGTGCTCCAGGAGGCACAGATACGCAGTATTTT. As protein: CSAPGGTDTQYF.